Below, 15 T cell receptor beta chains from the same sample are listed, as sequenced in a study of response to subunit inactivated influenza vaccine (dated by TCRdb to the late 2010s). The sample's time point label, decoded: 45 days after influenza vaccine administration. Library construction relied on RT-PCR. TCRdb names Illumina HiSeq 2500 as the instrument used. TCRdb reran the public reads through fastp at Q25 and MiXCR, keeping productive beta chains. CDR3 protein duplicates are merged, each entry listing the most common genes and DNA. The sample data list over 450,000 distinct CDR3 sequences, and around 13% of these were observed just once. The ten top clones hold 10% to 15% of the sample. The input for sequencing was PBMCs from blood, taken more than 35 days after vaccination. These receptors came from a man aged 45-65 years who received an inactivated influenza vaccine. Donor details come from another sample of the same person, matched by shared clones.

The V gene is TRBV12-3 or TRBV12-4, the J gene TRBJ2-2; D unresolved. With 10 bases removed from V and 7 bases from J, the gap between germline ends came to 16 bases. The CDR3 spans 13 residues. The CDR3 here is CATKGSGGGELFF. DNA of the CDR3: TGTGCCACCAAGGGATCGGGTGGCGGGGAGCTGTTTTTT.

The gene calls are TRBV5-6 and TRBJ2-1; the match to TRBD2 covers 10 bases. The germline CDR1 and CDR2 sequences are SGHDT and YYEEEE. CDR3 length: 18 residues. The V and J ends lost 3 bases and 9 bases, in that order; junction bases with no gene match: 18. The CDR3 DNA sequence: TGTGCCAGCAGCTCGGGGGTCCATACAGCGGGAGGGAGAGGTGAGCAGTTCTTC. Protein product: CASSSGVHTAGGRGEQFF.

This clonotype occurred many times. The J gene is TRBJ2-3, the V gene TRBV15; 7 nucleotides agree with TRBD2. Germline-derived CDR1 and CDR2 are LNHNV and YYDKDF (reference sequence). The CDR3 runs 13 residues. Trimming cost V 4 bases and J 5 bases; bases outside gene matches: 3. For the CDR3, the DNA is TGTGCCACCAGCAAGATAGCGGGAGATACGCAGTATTTT. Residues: CATSKIAGDTQYF.

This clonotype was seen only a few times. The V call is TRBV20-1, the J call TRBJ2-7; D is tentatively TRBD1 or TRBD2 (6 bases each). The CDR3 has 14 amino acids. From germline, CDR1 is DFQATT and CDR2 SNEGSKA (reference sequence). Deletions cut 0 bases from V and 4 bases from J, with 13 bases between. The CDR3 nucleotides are TGCAGTGCTAGAGATCCGCGGGACAAATACGAGCAGTACTTC. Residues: CSARDPRDKYEQYF.

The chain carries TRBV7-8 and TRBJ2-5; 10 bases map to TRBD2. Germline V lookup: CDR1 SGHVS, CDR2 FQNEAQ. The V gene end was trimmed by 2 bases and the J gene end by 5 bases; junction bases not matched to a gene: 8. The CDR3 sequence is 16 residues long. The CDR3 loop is CASSLSGGLAWETQYF. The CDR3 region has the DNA TGTGCCAGCAGCTTATCGGGGGGACTAGCGTGGGAGACCCAGTACTTC.

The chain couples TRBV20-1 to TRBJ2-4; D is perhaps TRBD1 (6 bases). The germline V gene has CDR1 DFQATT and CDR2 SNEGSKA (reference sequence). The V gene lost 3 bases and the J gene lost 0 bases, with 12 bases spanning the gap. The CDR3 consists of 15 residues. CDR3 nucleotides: TGCAGTGCTAGGCAGGGACAATTAGCCAAAAACATTCAGTACTTC. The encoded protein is CSARQGQLAKNIQYF.

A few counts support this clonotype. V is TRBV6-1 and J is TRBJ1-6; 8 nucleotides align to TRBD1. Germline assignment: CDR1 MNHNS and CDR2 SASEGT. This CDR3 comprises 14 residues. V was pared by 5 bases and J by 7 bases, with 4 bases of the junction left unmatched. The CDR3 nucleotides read TGTGCCAGCAGTCCGACAGGGGCGAATTCACCCCTCCACTTT. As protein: CASSPTGANSPLHF.

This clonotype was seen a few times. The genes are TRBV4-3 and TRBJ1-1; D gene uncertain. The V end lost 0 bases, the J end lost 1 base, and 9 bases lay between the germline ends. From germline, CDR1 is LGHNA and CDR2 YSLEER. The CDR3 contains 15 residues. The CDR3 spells CASSQDLVGNTEAFF. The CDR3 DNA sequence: TGCGCCAGCAGCCAAGATTTAGTCGGGAACACTGAAGCTTTCTTT.

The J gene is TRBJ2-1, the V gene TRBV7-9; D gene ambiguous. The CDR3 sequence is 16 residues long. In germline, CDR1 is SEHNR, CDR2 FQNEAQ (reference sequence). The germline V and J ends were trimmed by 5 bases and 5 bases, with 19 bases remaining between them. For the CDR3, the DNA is TGTGCCAGCAGCCCCAGCCGAATACAGCCCAACAATGAGCAGTTCTTC. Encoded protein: CASSPSRIQPNNEQFF.

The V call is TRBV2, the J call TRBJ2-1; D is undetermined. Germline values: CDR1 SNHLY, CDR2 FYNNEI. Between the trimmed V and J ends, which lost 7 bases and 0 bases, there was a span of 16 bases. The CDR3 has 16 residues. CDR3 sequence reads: CASIFRTSSSYNEQFF. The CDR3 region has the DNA TGTGCCAGCATCTTCCGGACGTCGAGCTCCTACAATGAGCAGTTCTTC.

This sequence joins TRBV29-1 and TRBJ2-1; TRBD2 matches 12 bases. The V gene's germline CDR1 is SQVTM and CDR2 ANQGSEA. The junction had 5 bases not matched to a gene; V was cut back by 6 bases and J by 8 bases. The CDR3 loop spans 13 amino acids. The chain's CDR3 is CSVSSGRVDEQFF. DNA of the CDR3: TGCAGCGTCTCTAGCGGGAGGGTGGATGAGCAGTTCTTC.

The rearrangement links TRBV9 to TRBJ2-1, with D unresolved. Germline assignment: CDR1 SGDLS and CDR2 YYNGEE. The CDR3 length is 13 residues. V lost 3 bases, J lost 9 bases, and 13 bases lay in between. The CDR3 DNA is TGTGCCAGCAGCGCGGGCTCCTTTACTGAGCAGTTCTTC. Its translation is CASSAGSFTEQFF.

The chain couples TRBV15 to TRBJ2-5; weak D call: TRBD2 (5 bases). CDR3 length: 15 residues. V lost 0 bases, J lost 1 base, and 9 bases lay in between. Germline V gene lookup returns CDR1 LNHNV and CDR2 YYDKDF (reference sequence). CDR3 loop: CATSRDGLAQETQYF. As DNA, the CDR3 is TGTGCCACCAGCAGAGATGGACTGGCCCAAGAGACCCAGTACTTC.

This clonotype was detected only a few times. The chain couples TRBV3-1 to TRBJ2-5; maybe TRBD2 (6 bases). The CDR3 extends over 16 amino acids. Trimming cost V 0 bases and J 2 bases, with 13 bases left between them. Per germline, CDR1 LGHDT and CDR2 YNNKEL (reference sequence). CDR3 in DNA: TGTGCCAGCAGCCAAGATCAGGGTAGCGGTCAAGAGACCCAGTACTTC. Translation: CASSQDQGSGQETQYF.

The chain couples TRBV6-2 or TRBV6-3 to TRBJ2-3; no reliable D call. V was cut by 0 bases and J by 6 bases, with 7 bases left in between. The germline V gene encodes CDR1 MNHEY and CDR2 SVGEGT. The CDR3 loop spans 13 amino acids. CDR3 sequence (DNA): TGTGCCAGCAGTTACTCAGGACGGGATACGCAGTATTTT. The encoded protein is CASSYSGRDTQYF.